This T cell receptor (beta chain) is from a study of T cell responses to AZD1222 COVID-19 vaccine (dated by TCRdb to the early 2020s). Background on the whole study: AZD1222 recipients with second doses at about 4 weeks or about 12 weeks were pooled, because spike-specific TCR depth and breadth did not differ between schedules. TCR sequencing was performed for roughly 240 trial participants, of whom around 200 were given two doses of AZD1222 and around 25 were given two doses of MenACWY control vaccine. Trial participants were enrolled by age into subgroups of 18-55, 56-69 and 70-plus years, and roughly 160, 29 and 62 TCR-sequenced participants, respectively, were included in these subgroups. Points the paper makes about the study in general: CD4 TCRs associated with the vaccine covered the entire spike protein, and the dominant responses were in regions 160-218 and 743-854. Participants were mostly white British and included more females than males, and it was suggested by the authors that clonal diversity may have been underestimated. Nearly half of unique spike-specific TCRs reportedly recognized epitopes outside regions mutated in the B.1.351 and B.1.1.7 variants. No day 14 peak-response samples were available, so repertoires were characterized only after the peak T cell response. A significant rise in spike-specific TCR breadth and depth was observed after two AZD1222 doses relative to day 0 and relative to MenACWY recipients. The 56-69-year group was small, and its depth increase did not reach significance, likely because of low power. Only five to seven AZD1222 recipients were SARS-CoV-2 seropositive at baseline, limiting conclusions about previously exposed vaccinees.

In regard to this clone: Its antigen has not been determined. The sample holds no much larger clone one base away, and base qualities are not on file.

The CDR3 regions of human TCRbeta chains were subjected to immunosequencing. The paper's data handling went like this. Repertoire TCRs were checked for matches against a reference library of SARS-CoV-2-specific TCRs that had been generated using the MIRA antigen-specificity platform. Breadth was defined as the fraction of unique TCRs that were SARS-CoV-2-associated, and depth was defined as the fraction of total T cells that were SARS-CoV-2-associated. Each spike-specific TCR was assigned to its reactive spike region and to a CD4 or CD8 class using the MIRA data. Log10-transformed breadth and depth values were compared by one-way ANOVA with Sidak's multiple comparisons tests. This is the immuneACCESS table as TCRdb keeps it, with only in-frame sequences that have V and J called. A part of the clones is gone; compared with another copy, unresolved V genes explain less than half, and the rest is unexplained. The V and J calls and clone size were taken over from that table, and D and trimming were inferred from the DNA. This sample gives roughly 130,000 clones in total; 80% to 90% of them show up just once. 1.5% to 2% of the sample belongs to the ten largest clones.

The time point label on this specimen signifies: baseline before first vaccination. Samples from vaccinated people were obtained from the UK trials COV001 and COV002, which included a single-blind randomized controlled phase 2/3 trial of AZD1222 (ChAdOx1 nCoV-19) in healthy adults. Trial participant PBMC samples were collected at day 0 and day 28 after the second dose for TCRbeta chain sequencing. V is cut by 0 bases and J by 0 bases, and the space between the germline ends is 15 bases. Via the germline V gene, CDR1 is SGDLS and CDR2 YYNGEE. Spanning cysteine to phenylalanine, the CDR3 consists of 17 amino acids. CDR3 DNA only is kept here, 51 bases in frame from base 1.

The specimen comprised peripheral blood, sampled on day 0 of AZD1222 vaccination. The sequence is built from TRBV9 and TRBJ1-1; 6 matching bases give a weak D call of TRBD1. The sequence derives from an adult in good health. The CDR3 here reads CASSVEGGRYMNTEAFF. The nucleotide sequence is TGTGCCAGCAGCGTAGAGGGGGGGCGTTACATGAACACTGAAGCTTTCTTT.